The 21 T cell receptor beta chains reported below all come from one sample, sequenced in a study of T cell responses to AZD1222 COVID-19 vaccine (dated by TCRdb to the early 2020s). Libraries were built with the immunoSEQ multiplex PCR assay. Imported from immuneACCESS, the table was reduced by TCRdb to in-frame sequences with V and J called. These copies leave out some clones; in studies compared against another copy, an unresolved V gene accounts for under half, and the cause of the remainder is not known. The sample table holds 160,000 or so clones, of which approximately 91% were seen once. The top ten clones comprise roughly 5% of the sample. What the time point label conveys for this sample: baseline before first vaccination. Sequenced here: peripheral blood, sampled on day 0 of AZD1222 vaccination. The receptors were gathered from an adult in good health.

The CDR3 reads CASSFVAGQGYTF. The DNA of the CDR3 is TGTGCCAGCAGTTTTGTGGCAGGGCAGGGCTACACCTTC. The chain links TRBV28 to TRBJ1-2, with a weak D call TRBD1 (5 bases). Trimming stripped 3 bases from V and 8 bases from J, with 13 bases between. Germline V lookup: CDR1 MDHEN, CDR2 SYDVKM. This CDR3 spans 13 amino acids.

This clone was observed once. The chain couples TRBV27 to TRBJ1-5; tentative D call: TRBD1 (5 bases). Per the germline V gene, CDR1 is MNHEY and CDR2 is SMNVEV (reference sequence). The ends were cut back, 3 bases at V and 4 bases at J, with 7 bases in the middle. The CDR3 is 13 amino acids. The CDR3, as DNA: TGTGCCAGCAGTTTCTGGGGGAATCAGCCCCAGCATTTT. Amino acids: CASSFWGNQPQHF.

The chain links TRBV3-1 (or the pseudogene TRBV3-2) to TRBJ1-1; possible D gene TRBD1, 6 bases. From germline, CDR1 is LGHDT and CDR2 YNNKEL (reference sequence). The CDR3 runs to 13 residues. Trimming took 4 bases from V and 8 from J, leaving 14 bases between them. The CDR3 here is CASSPGQLGEAFF. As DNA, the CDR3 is TGTGCCAGCAGCCCCGGACAGTTAGGGGAAGCTTTCTTT.

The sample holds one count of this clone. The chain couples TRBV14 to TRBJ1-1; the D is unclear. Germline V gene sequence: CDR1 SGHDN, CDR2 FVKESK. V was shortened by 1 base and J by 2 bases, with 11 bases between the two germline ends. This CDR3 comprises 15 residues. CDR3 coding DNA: TGTGCCAGCAGCCAAGTATTTGGGATAAACACTGAAGCTTTCTTT. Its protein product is CASSQVFGINTEAFF.

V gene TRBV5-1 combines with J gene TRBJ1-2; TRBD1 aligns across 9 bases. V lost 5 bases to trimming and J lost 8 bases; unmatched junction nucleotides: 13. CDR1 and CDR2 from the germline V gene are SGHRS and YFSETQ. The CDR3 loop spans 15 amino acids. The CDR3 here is CASRQPIGTGHGYTF. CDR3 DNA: TGCGCCAGCAGACAACCCATCGGGACAGGGCACGGCTACACCTTC.

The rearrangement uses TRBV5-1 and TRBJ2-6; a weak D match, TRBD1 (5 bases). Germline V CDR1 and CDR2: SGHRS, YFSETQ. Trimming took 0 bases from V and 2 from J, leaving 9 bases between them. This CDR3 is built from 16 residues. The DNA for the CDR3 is TGCGCCAGCAGCTTGGTGGTAGGGGCTGGGGCCAACGTCCTGACTTTC. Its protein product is CASSLVVGAGANVLTF.

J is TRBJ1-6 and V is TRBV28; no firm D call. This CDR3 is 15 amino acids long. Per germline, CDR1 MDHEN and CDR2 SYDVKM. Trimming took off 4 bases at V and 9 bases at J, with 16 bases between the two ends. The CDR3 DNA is TGTGCCAGCAGTTCGCCTGGAGGGTTTAGTTCACCCCTCCACTTT. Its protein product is CASSSPGGFSSPLHF.

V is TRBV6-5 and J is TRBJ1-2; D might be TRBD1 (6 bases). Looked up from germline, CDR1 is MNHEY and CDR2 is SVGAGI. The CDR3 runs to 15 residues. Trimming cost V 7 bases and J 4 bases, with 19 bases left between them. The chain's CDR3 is CASTGTPGASYGYTF. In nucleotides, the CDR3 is TGTGCCAGCACCGGAACCCCGGGGGCTTCCTATGGCTACACCTTC.

The CDR3 region is CASSSSGGLGYTF. As DNA, the CDR3 is TGTGCCAGCAGCTCCTCAGGGGGCCTTGGCTACACCTTC. The chain carries TRBV11-2 and TRBJ1-2, with 8 bases matching TRBD1. The CDR3 has 13 residues. The V segment lost 4 bases and the J segment 7 bases; nucleotides outside the gene matches: 5. Per germline, CDR1 SGHAT and CDR2 FQNNGV.

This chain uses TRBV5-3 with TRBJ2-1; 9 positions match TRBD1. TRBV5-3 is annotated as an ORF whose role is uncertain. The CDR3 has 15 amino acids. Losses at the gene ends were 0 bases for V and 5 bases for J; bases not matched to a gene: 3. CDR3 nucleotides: TGTGCCAGAAGCTTGGAACGGGACAGGGACAATGAGCAGTTCTTC. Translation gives CARSLERDRDNEQFF.

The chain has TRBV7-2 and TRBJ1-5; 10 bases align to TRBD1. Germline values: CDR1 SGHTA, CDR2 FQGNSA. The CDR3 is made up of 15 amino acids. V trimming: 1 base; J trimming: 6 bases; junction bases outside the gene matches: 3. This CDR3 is CASSLGGTGAQPQHF. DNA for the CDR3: TGTGCCAGCAGCTTAGGTGGGACAGGGGCTCAGCCCCAGCATTTT.

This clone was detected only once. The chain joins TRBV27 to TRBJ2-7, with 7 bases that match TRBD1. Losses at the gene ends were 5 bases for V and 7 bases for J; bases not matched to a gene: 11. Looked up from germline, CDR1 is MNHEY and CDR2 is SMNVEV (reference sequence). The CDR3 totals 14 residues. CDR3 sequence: CASSTAGTALEQYF. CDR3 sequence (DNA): TGTGCCAGCAGTACCGCCGGGACAGCTCTTGAGCAGTACTTC.

The CDR3 DNA sequence: TGTGCCAGCAGCCTCGACAGGGGAACACCCCTCCACTTT. This encodes CASSLDRGTPLHF. The chain has TRBV6-2 or TRBV6-3 and TRBJ1-6; 8 nucleotides line up with TRBD1. This CDR3 region has 13 residues. The germline CDR1 and CDR2 sequences are MNHEY and SVGEGT. J lost 11 bases, V lost 6 bases, and 6 bases had no gene match.

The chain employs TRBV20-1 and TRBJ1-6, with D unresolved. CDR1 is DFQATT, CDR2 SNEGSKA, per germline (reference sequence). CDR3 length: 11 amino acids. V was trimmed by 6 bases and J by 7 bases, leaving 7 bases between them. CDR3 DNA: TGCAGTGCAAGCCGGAATTCACCCCTCCACTTT. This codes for CSASRNSPLHF.

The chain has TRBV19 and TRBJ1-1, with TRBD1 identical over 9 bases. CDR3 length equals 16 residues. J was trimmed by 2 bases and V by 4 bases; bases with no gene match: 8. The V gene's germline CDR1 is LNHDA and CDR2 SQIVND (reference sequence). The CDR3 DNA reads TGTGCCAGTAGTACTAAGACAGGGGGAGGCAACACTGAAGCTTTCTTT. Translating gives CASSTKTGGGNTEAFF.

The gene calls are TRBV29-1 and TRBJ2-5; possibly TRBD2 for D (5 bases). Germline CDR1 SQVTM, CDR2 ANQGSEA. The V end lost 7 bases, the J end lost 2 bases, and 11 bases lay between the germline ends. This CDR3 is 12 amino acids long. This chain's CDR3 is CSGTSSQETQYF. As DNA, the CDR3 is TGCAGCGGGACTTCATCTCAAGAGACCCAGTACTTC.

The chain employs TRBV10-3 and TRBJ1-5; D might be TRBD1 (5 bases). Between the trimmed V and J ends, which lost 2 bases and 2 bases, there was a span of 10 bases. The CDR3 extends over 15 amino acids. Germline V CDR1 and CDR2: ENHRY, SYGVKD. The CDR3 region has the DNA TGTGCCATCAGTGAGGGGATGGGGGGCAATCAGCCCCAGCATTTT. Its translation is CAISEGMGGNQPQHF.

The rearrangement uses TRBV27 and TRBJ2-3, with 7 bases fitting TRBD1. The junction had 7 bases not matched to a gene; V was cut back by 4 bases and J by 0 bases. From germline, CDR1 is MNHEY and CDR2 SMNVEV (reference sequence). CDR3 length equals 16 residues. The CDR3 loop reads CASSSTRTGSTDTQYF. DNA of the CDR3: TGTGCCAGCAGTTCAACTCGGACAGGTAGCACAGATACGCAGTATTTT.

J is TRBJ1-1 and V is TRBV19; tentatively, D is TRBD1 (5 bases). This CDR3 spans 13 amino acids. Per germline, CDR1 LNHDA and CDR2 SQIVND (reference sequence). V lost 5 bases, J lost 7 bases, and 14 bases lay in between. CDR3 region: CASSPQGGDEAFF. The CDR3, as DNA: TGTGCCAGTAGTCCGCAGGGTGGTGATGAAGCTTTCTTT.

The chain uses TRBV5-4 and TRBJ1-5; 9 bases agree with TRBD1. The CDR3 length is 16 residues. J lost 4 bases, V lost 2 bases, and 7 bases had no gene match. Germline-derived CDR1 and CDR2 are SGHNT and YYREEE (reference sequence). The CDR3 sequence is CASSFLGQGGNQPQHF. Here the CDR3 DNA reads TGTGCCAGCAGCTTCTTGGGACAGGGCGGAAATCAGCCCCAGCATTTT.

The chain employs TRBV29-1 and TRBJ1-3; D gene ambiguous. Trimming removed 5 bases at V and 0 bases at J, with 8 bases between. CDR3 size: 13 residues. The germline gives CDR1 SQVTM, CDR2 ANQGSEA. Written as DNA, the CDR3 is TGCAGCGTTAAAAGGATCTCTGGAAACACCATATATTTT. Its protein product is CSVKRISGNTIYF.